Listed here are 31 T cell receptor beta chains from one sample, sequenced in a study of blood T cell repertoires in COVID-19. Here immunoSEQ multiplex PCR was the method, and the copy in TCRdb shows in-frame clones only, minus some. The data contain 200,000 to 250,000 clones, more than 75% of them singletons. Sequencing was carried out using peripheral blood. The receptors come from a middle-aged man with acute or convalescent COVID-19.

This clone was recorded once. V and J are TRBV9 and TRBJ1-1; TRBD1 matches at 8 bases. The germline CDR1 and CDR2 sequences are SGDLS and YYNGEE. With 3 bases clipped from V and 0 bases from J, the junction kept 4 bases outside the gene matches. The CDR3 has 15 residues. The CDR3 coding sequence is TGTGCCAGCAGCGGAACAGGGGGTGTGAACACTGAAGCTTTCTTT. Its translation is CASSGTGGVNTEAFF.

This clone was counted once. V is TRBV5-8 and J is TRBJ1-5; D uncertain. Trimming took 0 bases from V and 0 from J, leaving 10 bases between them. The CDR3 length is 16 residues. Germline V CDR1 and CDR2: SGHTS, YDEGEE. CDR3: CASSLGGLYSNQPQHF. The CDR3 DNA reads as TGTGCCAGCAGCTTGGGCGGGCTCTATAGCAATCAGCCCCAGCATTTT.

A few counts support this clone. The genes are TRBV5-3 and TRBJ1-5; perhaps TRBD1 as D (5 bases). TRBV5-3 is an ORF, with its function uncertain. This CDR3 has 13 amino acids. V lost 3 bases, J lost 2 bases, and 6 bases lay in between. CDR3 residues: CARSSQGNQPQHF. CDR3 coding DNA: TGTGCCAGAAGCTCACAGGGCAATCAGCCCCAGCATTTT.

This sequence joins TRBV28 and TRBJ1-1, with D unresolved. CDR1 is MDHEN and CDR2 is SYDVKM in the germline V gene. Trimming took 7 bases from V and 0 from J, leaving 15 bases between them. The CDR3 runs to 15 residues. The CDR3 DNA reads TGTGCCAGCAAACCAATGGGAGCTATGAACACTGAAGCTTTCTTT. It is translated as CASKPMGAMNTEAFF.

This chain uses TRBV11-2 with TRBJ2-1; 8 positions match TRBD1. The CDR3 is 17 residues long. V was pared by 5 bases and J by 2 bases, with 11 bases of the junction left unmatched. Germline loops: CDR1 SGHAT, CDR2 FQNNGV. The CDR3 nucleotides are TGTGCCAGCAGCGTTTTGGACAGGGTAGACCCCTACAATGAGCAGTTCTTC. Translated, it gives CASSVLDRVDPYNEQFF.

This chain joins TRBV28 and TRBJ1-2; weak D call: TRBD1 (5 bases). In germline, CDR1 is MDHEN, CDR2 SYDVKM. V lost 6 bases to trimming and J lost 4 bases, with 15 bases between them. CDR3 length equals 14 residues. The CDR3: CASRLLGEVYGYTF. The CDR3, as DNA: TGTGCCAGCAGGCTCTTAGGGGAGGTCTATGGCTACACCTTC.

The gene calls are TRBV18 and TRBJ1-1, with D unclear. Trimming took 0 bases from V and 5 from J, leaving 10 bases between them. The CDR3 extends over 14 amino acids. Germline V CDR1 and CDR2: KGHSH, LQKENI. This chain's CDR3 is CASSPPPGGTEAFF. The CDR3 nucleotides read TGTGCCAGCTCACCACCCCCAGGAGGGACTGAAGCTTTCTTT.

The J gene is TRBJ1-5, the V gene TRBV5-4; TRBD1 agrees at 8 bases. The CDR3 spans 14 residues. The V segment lost 0 bases and the J segment 5 bases; nucleotides outside the gene matches: 1. Germline V gene lookup returns CDR1 SGHNT and CDR2 YYREEE (reference sequence). Here the CDR3 reads CASSLDRGDQPQHF. For the CDR3, the DNA is TGTGCCAGCAGCTTGGACAGGGGGGATCAGCCCCAGCATTTT.

The rearrangement joins TRBV2 to TRBJ1-5; unclear D gene. Germline V CDR1 and CDR2: SNHLY, FYNNEI. V gave up 3 bases and J gave up 4 bases, with 4 bases separating them. This CDR3 spans 12 amino acids. The CDR3 DNA reads as TGTGCCAGCAGTGACGGGAATCAGCCCCAGCATTTT. Translated: CASSDGNQPQHF.

CDR3 residues: CASSTGISSYNEQFF. The CDR3 DNA is TGTGCCAGCTCAACCGGGATAAGCTCCTACAATGAGCAGTTCTTC. J is TRBJ2-1 and V is TRBV18, with D perhaps matching TRBD2 (5 bases). Germline V lookup: CDR1 KGHSH, CDR2 LQKENI. Trimming shortened V by 5 bases and J by 0 bases, and 11 bases separated the two germline ends. The CDR3 contains 15 residues.

V usage is TRBV19 and J usage is TRBJ1-2; the D is unclear. This CDR3 is built from 12 residues. CDR1 LNHDA and CDR2 SQIVND come from the germline V gene (reference sequence). V gave up 5 bases and J gave up 5 bases, with 9 bases separating them. This CDR3 is CASSSGKYGYTF. The CDR3 nucleotides read TGTGCCAGTAGTTCGGGGAAATATGGCTACACCTTC.

The chain joins TRBV28 to TRBJ2-7; 10 nucleotides align to TRBD1. The CDR3 length is 15 residues. Per the germline V gene, CDR1 is MDHEN and CDR2 is SYDVKM. Losses at the gene ends were 5 bases for V and 5 bases for J; bases not matched to a gene: 9. The chain's CDR3 is CASSAAGQGPNEQYF. The CDR3 region has the DNA TGTGCCAGCAGTGCCGCGGGACAGGGGCCCAACGAGCAGTACTTC.

This sequence joins TRBV3-1 (or the pseudogene TRBV3-2) and TRBJ2-7; 8 positions match TRBD2. V lost 6 bases and J lost 5; bases outside the gene matches: 9. Germline V gene data show CDR1 as LGHDT and CDR2 as YNNKEL (reference sequence). The CDR3 has 14 amino acids. CDR3 bases: TGTGCCAGCAGTCTAGCGGGTGGGAACGACGAGCAGTACTTC. Residues: CASSLAGGNDEQYF.

The J gene is TRBJ1-1, the V gene TRBV7-9, with D unclear. V lost 5 bases and J lost 0, with 16 bases in between. The CDR3 covers 16 residues. CDR1 is SEHNR, CDR2 FQNEAQ, per germline (reference sequence). CDR3 nucleotides: TGTGCCAGCAGCCCATCTCTTGGGCAAGTGAACACTGAAGCTTTCTTT. As protein: CASSPSLGQVNTEAFF.

The table lists this clone with many counts. The chain is built from TRBV2 and TRBJ2-1; 14 nucleotides line up with TRBD2. Per germline, CDR1 SNHLY and CDR2 FYNNEI. CDR3 length equals 16 residues. V was clipped by 7 bases and J by 4 bases; unmatched bases: 6. The CDR3 sequence is CASMGLAGELYNEQFF. The CDR3 DNA reads TGTGCCAGCATGGGACTAGCGGGGGAGTTATACAATGAGCAGTTCTTC.

The chain links TRBV7-9 to TRBJ2-3, with TRBD2 identical over 8 bases. The CDR3 has 17 residues. Germline V gene sequence: CDR1 SEHNR, CDR2 FQNEAQ (reference sequence). With V trimmed by 0 bases and J by 3 bases, 8 bases remained unmatched. CDR3 residues: CASSLASSGQSTDTQYF. The CDR3 nucleotides read TGTGCCAGCAGCTTAGCGTCTAGCGGGCAAAGTACAGATACGCAGTATTTT.

The V gene is TRBV7-2, the J gene TRBJ2-1, with a tentative D call TRBD1 (6 bases). This CDR3 spans 16 amino acids. Trimming took 5 bases from V and 6 from J, leaving 20 bases between them. The germline CDR1 and CDR2 sequences are SGHTA and FQGNSA. The CDR3 is CASSPLTGILGNEQFF. CDR3 sequence (DNA): TGTGCCAGCAGCCCCTTAACAGGGATCCTTGGCAATGAGCAGTTCTTC. Using reference TRBV7-2 and TRBJ2-1 for the parts outside the CDR3, the full variable domain is GAGVSQSPSNKVTEKGKDVELRCDPISGHTALYWYRQSLGQGLEFLIYFQGNSAPDKSGLPSDRFSAERTGGSVSTLTIQRTQQEDSAVYLCASSPLTGILGNEQFFGPGTRLTVL.

The V gene is TRBV5-5, the J gene TRBJ2-7, with 8 bases that match TRBD1. With 4 bases clipped from V and 0 bases from J, the junction kept 3 bases outside the gene matches. Germline lookup yields CDR1 SGHKS and CDR2 YYEKEE (reference sequence). The CDR3 extends over 14 amino acids. CDR3 sequence (DNA): TGTGCCAGCAGCCCGGGGACAGGCTCCTACGAGCAGTACTTC. Translating gives CASSPGTGSYEQYF.

The rearrangement joins TRBV27 to TRBJ2-7; the D gene is possibly TRBD1 (6 bases). The CDR3 consists of 13 residues. CDR1 is MNHEY and CDR2 is SMNVEV in the germline V gene (reference sequence). V lost 6 bases and J 7 bases, leaving 16 bases between the germline ends. In nucleotides, the CDR3 is TGTGCCAGCAGCCCCACAGGGCCAGGGGAGCAGTACTTC. Translation: CASSPTGPGEQYF.

This chain uses TRBV9 with TRBJ1-2; D gene unclear. Trimming took 3 bases from V and 3 from J, leaving 9 bases between them. The CDR3 runs 13 residues. CDR1 is SGDLS and CDR2 is YYNGEE in the germline V gene. The CDR3 bases are TGTGCCAGCAGCGCCTTCTCGGACTATGGCTACACCTTC. It translates to CASSAFSDYGYTF.

A single count supports this clone. The chain recombines TRBV5-1 with TRBJ1-3; no clear D gene. CDR3 length equals 15 residues. The V end lost 0 bases, the J end lost 3 bases, and 10 bases lay between the germline ends. Per germline, CDR1 SGHRS and CDR2 YFSETQ. The CDR3 here is CASSLEGSGGNTIYF. CDR3 coding DNA: TGCGCCAGCAGCTTGGAAGGGAGTGGTGGAAACACCATATATTTT.

This chain connects TRBV28 to TRBJ2-7, with a possible D match to TRBD2 (6 bases). The ends were cut back, 7 bases at V and 6 bases at J, with 19 bases in the middle. The CDR3 covers 14 residues. Germline loops: CDR1 MDHEN, CDR2 SYDVKM. The CDR3 loop is CASTLWEEGSEQYF. In nucleotides, the CDR3 is TGTGCCAGCACCCTATGGGAGGAAGGGTCCGAGCAGTACTTC.

J is TRBJ1-6 and V is TRBV27; D might be TRBD1 (5 bases). The CDR3 extends over 14 amino acids. CDR1 and CDR2 (germline): MNHEY, SMNVEV (reference sequence). Trimming shortened V by 3 bases and J by 9 bases, and 12 bases separated the two germline ends. CDR3 sequence (DNA): TGTGCCAGCAGTTTTTGGGGGGAGAGTTCACCCCTCCACTTT. Translated: CASSFWGESSPLHF.

The rearrangement links TRBV6-5 to TRBJ1-1; 8 positions agree with TRBD1. The germline V gene encodes CDR1 MNHEY and CDR2 SVGAGI. Trimming removed 5 bases from V and 2 bases from J; junction bases left unmatched: 4. The CDR3 is 14 residues long. The CDR3 loop reads CASSPGQGNTEAFF. The CDR3 nucleotides read TGTGCCAGCAGTCCTGGACAGGGAAACACTGAAGCTTTCTTT.

This clone was observed a few times. The V and J genes are TRBV28 and TRBJ1-2, with 9 bases matching TRBD1. The V segment lost 7 bases and the J segment 8 bases; nucleotides outside the gene matches: 11. Germline lookup yields CDR1 MDHEN and CDR2 SYDVKM. The CDR3 extends over 14 amino acids. For the CDR3, the DNA is TGTGCCAGCACCACGGGACAGGGACCCCGGGGCTACACCTTC. It encodes CASTTGQGPRGYTF.

The chain is built from TRBV12-3 or TRBV12-4 and TRBJ2-1, with a weak D call TRBD2 (5 bases). The CDR3 extends over 13 amino acids. The ends were cut back, 10 bases at V and 1 base at J, with 11 bases in the middle. The CDR3 DNA is TGTGCCACGCGAACGGGATCCTACAATGAGCAGTTCTTC. Its translation: CATRTGSYNEQFF.

The CDR3 nucleotides are TGTGCCAGCAGCTCACCCAGGGCTCTGGAGCGAAACACCATATATTTT. Encoded protein: CASSSPRALERNTIYF. This chain uses TRBV7-8 with TRBJ1-3; weak D call: TRBD1 (5 bases). Germline V gene lookup returns CDR1 SGHVS and CDR2 FQNEAQ. The V and J ends lost 4 bases and 5 bases respectively, with 18 bases between them. This CDR3 is built from 16 residues.

V is TRBV5-1 and J is TRBJ2-1; the match to TRBD1 covers 8 bases. Germline CDR1 is SGHRS and CDR2 is YFSETQ. V trimming: 5 bases; J trimming: 0 bases; junction bases outside the gene matches: 4. This CDR3 is 15 amino acids long. Here the CDR3 DNA reads TGCGCCAGCAGTCAGGGGGCATTCTCCTACAATGAGCAGTTCTTC. Amino acid sequence: CASSQGAFSYNEQFF.

The chain recombines TRBV5-6 with TRBJ2-7; D is possibly TRBD1 (5 bases). This CDR3 is 14 amino acids long. CDR1 SGHDT and CDR2 YYEEEE come from the germline V gene. Trimming left V 1 base short and J 5 bases short, with 13 bases between. The CDR3 loop reads CASSLWQGTDEQYF. DNA of the CDR3: TGTGCCAGCAGCTTGTGGCAGGGAACCGACGAGCAGTACTTC.

This clone was found once. V usage is TRBV7-8 and J usage is TRBJ1-1; D not certain. The CDR3 extends over 15 amino acids. Germline lookup yields CDR1 SGHVS and CDR2 FQNEAQ. Trimming took 0 bases from V and 0 from J, leaving 8 bases between them. The CDR3 here is CASSLASQMNTEAFF. DNA of the CDR3: TGTGCCAGCAGCTTAGCGTCACAAATGAACACTGAAGCTTTCTTT.

The chain uses TRBV5-1 and TRBJ2-1, with 16 positions matching TRBD2. CDR1 and CDR2 from the germline V gene are SGHRS and YFSETQ. The CDR3 has 20 residues. V trimming: 3 bases; J trimming: 1 base; junction bases outside the gene matches: 10. CDR3 in DNA: TGCGCCAGCAGCTCGACGGGACTAGCGGGGGGGCAGAGGTCCTACAATGAGCAGTTCTTC. It translates to CASSSTGLAGGQRSYNEQFF.